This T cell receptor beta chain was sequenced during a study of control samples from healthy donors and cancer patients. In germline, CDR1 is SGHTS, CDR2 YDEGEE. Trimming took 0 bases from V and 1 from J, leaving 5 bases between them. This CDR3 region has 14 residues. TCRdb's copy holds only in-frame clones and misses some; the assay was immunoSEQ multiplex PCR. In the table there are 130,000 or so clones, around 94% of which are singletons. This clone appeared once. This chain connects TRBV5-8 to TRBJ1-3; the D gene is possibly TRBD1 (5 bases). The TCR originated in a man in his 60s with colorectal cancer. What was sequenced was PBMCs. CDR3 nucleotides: TGTGCCAGCAGCTTGGCAGGGTCTGGAAACACCATATATTTT. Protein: CASSLAGSGNTIYF. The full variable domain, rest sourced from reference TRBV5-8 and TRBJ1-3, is EAGVTQSPTHLIKTRGQQATLRCSPISGHTSVYWYQQALGLGLQFLLWYDEGEERNRGNFPPRFSGRQFPNYSSELNVNALELEDSALYLCASSLAGSGNTIYFGEGSWLTVV.